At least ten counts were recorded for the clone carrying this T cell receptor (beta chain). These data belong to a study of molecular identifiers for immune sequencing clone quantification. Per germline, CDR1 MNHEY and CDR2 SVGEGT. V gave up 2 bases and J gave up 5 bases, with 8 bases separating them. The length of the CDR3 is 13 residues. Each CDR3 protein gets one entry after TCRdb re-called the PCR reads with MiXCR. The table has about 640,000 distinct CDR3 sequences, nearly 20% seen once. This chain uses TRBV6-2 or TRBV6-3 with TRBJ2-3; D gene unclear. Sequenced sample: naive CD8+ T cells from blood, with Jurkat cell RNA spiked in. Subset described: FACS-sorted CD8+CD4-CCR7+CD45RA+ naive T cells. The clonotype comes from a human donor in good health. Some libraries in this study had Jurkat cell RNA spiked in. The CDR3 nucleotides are TGTGCCAGCAGTTACGTAGAAGGAGATACGCAGTATTTT. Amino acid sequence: CASSYVEGDTQYF.